The clone carrying this T cell receptor beta chain was found a few times. Its antigen is still unknown. These data come from a study of CD8 T cells in ankylosing spondylitis. Study outcomes and limitations: Some of the motif variants had earlier been found in reactive arthritis patients' fluid and blood. What appeared characteristic of ankylosing spondylitis blood was a TCR beta motif of several highly homologous variants. Reportedly, significant enrichment of disease-linked clones occurred in matched ankylosing spondylitis synovial fluid.

Generation of TCR beta libraries employed quantitative 5'-RACE incorporating molecular barcodes. TCRdb passed the 5' RACE reads through MiXCR, listing each CDR3 protein once. The sample comprises fewer than 250,000 distinct CDR3 sequences, over 9.5% of which are singletons, and less than 3% rests with the top ten. CDR3 length: 18 amino acids. Sequenced: blood, either unsorted or a sorted T cell fraction (not recorded which). The origin of this receptor is a male donor with ankylosing spondylitis or in good health (not recorded which). The genes are TRBV21-1 and TRBJ2-1; the DNA was not used to check the table's D call, TRBD2. TRBV21-1 is a documented pseudogene. The CDR3 DNA is TGTGCCAGCAGCAAAGCGACGAGACTAGCTCGCTCCTACAATGAGCAGTTCTTC. Translated: CASSKATRLARSYNEQFF.